This T cell receptor (beta chain) was profiled in a study of cytomegalovirus exposure and HLA in healthy donors. Study results and limitations: The listing of roughly 160 TCR beta chains classed them as cytomegalovirus-associated.

A word on this clone: Its antigen remains unknown.

Trimming left V 0 bases short and J 8 bases short, with 12 bases between. The CDR3 covers 14 residues. From germline, CDR1 is SGDLS and CDR2 YYNGEE. This PCR relied on a set of 60 Vbeta primers and 13 Jbeta primers. The method was immunoSEQ multiplex PCR; TCRdb's version includes in-frame clones alone and lacks a portion of them. Recorded for this sample: 70,000 to 85,000 clones. The receptor was isolated from a female donor in good health and CMV-seropositive. Sequenced: PBMCs. The rearrangement joins TRBV9 to TRBJ2-1; D may be TRBD1 (5 bases). The CDR3 bases are TGTGCCAGCAGCGTAGATTCCCAGGGCGATGAGCAGTTCTTC. As protein: CASSVDSQGDEQFF.